Each of the 17 T cell receptor beta chains below was sequenced from the same sample in a study of CD8 T cells in Susac syndrome. Reverse transcription of roughly 0.45 to 1 ug RNA was carried out with random hexamers. TCRdb recomputed calls from the immunoSEQ multiplex PCR reads with MiXCR, one row per CDR3 protein. There are 400,000 or so distinct CDR3 sequences in the sample; 85% occur only once, and under 0.15% lies in the top ten. Material: CD8+ T cells from PBMCs. The source of these receptors is a human donor with multiple sclerosis.

The genes are TRBV15 and TRBJ1-6, with D hard to call. Looked up from germline, CDR1 is LNHNV and CDR2 is YYDKDF (reference sequence). The CDR3 length is 19 residues. The germline V and J ends were trimmed by 0 bases and 0 bases, with 15 bases remaining between them. The chain's CDR3 is CATSRDRVVGSSYNSPLHF. The DNA for the CDR3 is TGTGCCACCAGCAGAGATCGGGTGGTAGGGAGCTCCTATAATTCACCCCTCCACTTT. Combining the CDR3 with reference TRBV15 and TRBJ1-6 gives the whole variable domain DAMVIQNPRYQVTQFGKPVTLSCSQTLNHNVMYWYQQKSSQAPKLLFHYYDKDFNNEADTPDNFQSRRPNTSFCFLDIRSPGLGDTAMYLCATSRDRVVGSSYNSPLHFGNGTRLTVT.

The chain links TRBV6-6 to TRBJ2-1; a possible D gene is TRBD2 (6 bases). Trimming left V 2 bases short and J 5 bases short, with 13 bases between. The CDR3 is 15 amino acids. Germline CDR1 MNHNY, CDR2 SVGAGI (reference sequence). The CDR3 nucleotides read TGTGCCAGCAGTTACGGGGACTTACCAAACAATGAGCAGTTCTTC. It yields the protein CASSYGDLPNNEQFF.

This clonotype was observed a single time. The chain employs TRBV5-4 and TRBJ2-2; 9 bases agree with TRBD1. The V gene end was trimmed by 2 bases and the J gene end by 7 bases; junction bases not matched to a gene: 6. Germline CDR1 is SGHNT and CDR2 is YYREEE (reference sequence). The CDR3 covers 15 residues. CDR3 bases: TGTGCCAGCAGCTTAGGGGACAGGGAAGACGGGGAGCTGTTTTTT. It codes for CASSLGDREDGELFF.

The rearrangement links TRBV6-1 to TRBJ1-2; D is unresolved. Germline CDR1 MNHNS, CDR2 SASEGT. Trimming left V 8 bases short and J 8 bases short, with 21 bases between. The CDR3 sequence is 14 residues long. The CDR3 spells CASRLRTSYGGYTF. In DNA, the CDR3 is TGTGCCAGCCGCCTCCGGACGAGCTATGGGGGCTACACCTTC.

This chain links TRBV19 with TRBJ1-1; TRBD1 might be the D (6 bases). The germline CDR1 and CDR2 sequences are LNHDA and SQIVND (reference sequence). The CDR3 is made up of 14 amino acids. With 0 bases removed from V and 4 bases from J, the gap between germline ends came to 9 bases. CDR3 residues: CASSIDQGSTEAFF. The DNA for the CDR3 is TGTGCCAGTAGTATAGATCAGGGGAGCACTGAAGCTTTCTTT.

The chain couples TRBV13 to TRBJ2-1, with D possibly TRBD2 on 7 matching bases. CDR3 length equals 16 residues. Deletions cut 1 base from V and 7 bases from J, with 17 bases between. CDR1 is PRHDT, CDR2 FYEKMQ, per germline (reference sequence). CDR3 in amino acids: CASSLEMAGAGNEQFF. The CDR3 region has the DNA TGTGCCAGCAGCTTAGAGATGGCGGGGGCGGGGAATGAGCAGTTCTTC.

The rearrangement joins TRBV4-1 to TRBJ2-7; 8 nucleotides align to TRBD2. Germline CDR1 reads MGHRA; CDR2 reads YSYEKL. The V gene end was trimmed by 0 bases and the J gene end by 6 bases; junction bases not matched to a gene: 4. The CDR3 spans 14 residues. In nucleotides, the CDR3 is TGCGCCAGCAGCCAAGATCCGAGCGGGAGCGAGCAGTACTTC. Its translation is CASSQDPSGSEQYF.

This rearrangement joins TRBV9 to TRBJ2-1; 7 positions match TRBD2. The CDR3 sequence is 15 residues long. Per the germline V gene, CDR1 is SGDLS and CDR2 is YYNGEE. The V and J ends lost 0 bases and 6 bases, in that order; junction bases with no gene match: 6. CDR3: CASSVEWEGRNEQFF. CDR3 nucleotide sequence: TGTGCCAGCAGCGTAGAGTGGGAGGGCCGCAATGAGCAGTTCTTC.

This rearrangement joins TRBV29-1 to TRBJ2-7; 8 bases match TRBD1. Losses at the gene ends were 5 bases for V and 3 bases for J; bases not matched to a gene: 15. The CDR3 runs to 16 residues. Germline CDR1 reads SQVTM; CDR2 reads ANQGSEA. CDR3 nucleotide sequence: TGCAGCGTTCTCGAGGGCGGTGCCGGACAGGGCTACGAGCAGTACTTC. Amino acids: CSVLEGGAGQGYEQYF.

This chain connects TRBV6-5 to TRBJ2-6, with 7 bases aligning to TRBD1. This CDR3 has 16 residues. Per the germline V gene, CDR1 is MNHEY and CDR2 is SVGAGI. V shed 1 base and J 1 base; nucleotides not matched to a gene: 1. The CDR3 DNA follows: TGTGCCAGCAGTTACTACAGGGGATCTGGGGCCAACGTCCTGACTTTC. It encodes CASSYYRGSGANVLTF.

The chain couples TRBV29-1 to TRBJ2-7, with 9 positions matching TRBD2. Looked up from germline, CDR1 is SQVTM and CDR2 is ANQGSEA. This CDR3 is built from 16 residues. V was pared by 2 bases and J by 6 bases, with 14 bases of the junction left unmatched. The CDR3 nucleotides read TGCAGCGTTGAACCGGGACTAGCAGGCGTTGGTGGCGAGCAGTACTTC. It specifies CSVEPGLAGVGGEQYF.

This clonotype was counted only a few times. The genes are TRBV28 and TRBJ2-2; TRBD1 agrees at 9 bases. The CDR3 is made up of 15 amino acids. The junction had 1 base not matched to a gene; V was cut back by 4 bases and J by 1 base. Germline V lookup: CDR1 MDHEN, CDR2 SYDVKM. CDR3 sequence: CASSSDRGNTGELFF. The CDR3 DNA sequence: TGTGCCAGCAGTTCGGACAGGGGGAACACCGGGGAGCTGTTTTTT.

This clonotype was recorded only once. The chain couples TRBV4-1 to TRBJ2-1; TRBD2 matches at 7 bases. The CDR3 totals 16 residues. In germline, CDR1 is MGHRA, CDR2 YSYEKL. With 2 bases clipped from V and 1 base from J, the junction kept 5 bases outside the gene matches. The CDR3: CASSQLLATSYNEQFF. The DNA for the CDR3 is TGCGCCAGCAGCCAACTACTAGCGACTTCCTACAATGAGCAGTTCTTC.

The gene calls are TRBV28 and TRBJ2-2; 7 positions match TRBD2. The CDR3 totals 18 residues. Trimming cost V 6 bases and J 7 bases; bases outside gene matches: 20. CDR1 and CDR2 (germline): MDHEN, SYDVKM. The CDR3 is CASSPPVFSEGGIGELFF. The CDR3 nucleotides read TGTGCCAGCAGCCCTCCCGTGTTCTCGGAGGGAGGGATCGGGGAGCTGTTTTTT.

The genes are TRBV2 and TRBJ2-7, with D tentatively TRBD2 (5 bases). The CDR3 is 14 residues long. Trimming cost V 0 bases and J 0 bases, with 6 bases left between them. CDR1 and CDR2 from the germline V gene are SNHLY and FYNNEI. This CDR3 reads CASSEARDSYEQYF. The DNA of the CDR3 is TGTGCCAGCAGTGAAGCGAGGGACTCCTACGAGCAGTACTTC.

The rearrangement joins TRBV11-1 to TRBJ2-1; 12 positions agree with TRBD2. The length of the CDR3 is 22 residues. J lost 1 base, V lost 5 bases, and 21 bases had no gene match. The V gene's germline CDR1 is SGHAT and CDR2 FQDESV (reference sequence). The CDR3 DNA sequence: TGTGCCAGCAGCCCAACCCAACAGACTAGCGGGAGTGAGGGTATTTCCTACAATGAGCAGTTCTTC. Protein sequence: CASSPTQQTSGSEGISYNEQFF.

The V gene is TRBV10-2, the J gene TRBJ1-1; D gene unclear. V was clipped by 5 bases and J by 1 base, with 17 bases between them. This CDR3 comprises 16 residues. Germline assignment: CDR1 WSHSY and CDR2 SAAADI. CDR3 sequence: CASSRSKVGGNTEAFF. The CDR3 DNA sequence: TGCGCCAGCAGTCGCTCCAAGGTAGGAGGGAACACTGAAGCTTTCTTT.